This TCR beta chain was observed in a study of cytomegalovirus exposure and HLA in healthy donors. CDR1 is SNHLY, CDR2 FYNNEI, per germline. The CDR3 contains 12 residues. A multiplex PCR was run with 60 Vbeta primers and 13 Jbeta primers. TCRdb keeps only in-frame clones here, not all; method: immunoSEQ multiplex PCR. The repertoire has about 160,000 clones, around 65% of them found once; the top ten carry less than 3%. This clone was counted between two and nine times. Its antigen is unknown. Study results and limitations: There were several of the most significant clusters that appeared linked to common viral pathogens in a later analysis. Later analysis identified about 18,000 TCR beta sequences associated with HLA alleles, using a false discovery rate threshold of 0.05.

The source of this sequence is a woman aged 35 to 49 in good health and CMV-seropositive. V is TRBV2 and J is TRBJ2-5, with a tentative D call TRBD1 (6 bases). The tail of the sequence fits TRBJ2-7 better, so the J call may be wrong. Sequenced input: PBMCs. The DNA of the CDR3 is TGTGCCAGCAGGGGGGCCACCTACGAGCAGTACTTC. Translation gives CASRGATYEQYF.